One and the same sample provided the 2 T cell receptor beta chains below, sequenced in a study of cytotoxic CD8 clonotypes in ibrutinib-treated CLL (dated by TCRdb to about 2021). Library creation used the immunoSEQ multiplex PCR assay. The source is immuneACCESS, and TCRdb retained only in-frame sequences with V and J called. Part of the clones is not carried over; for the studies checked, unresolved V genes explain less than half of this, and the remainder is unexplained. The sample table contains roughly 45,000 clones; only one count was recorded for 65% of them. The ten largest clones take up roughly 21% of the sample. This specimen's time point label, interpreted: approximately 25 months on ibrutinib. Here the sequenced sample was PBMCs, taken after 24 months of ibrutinib treatment. The receptors here all came from a human donor with chronic lymphocytic leukemia.

This clone has only one observation. The V gene is TRBV28, the J gene TRBJ2-2, with D perhaps assigned TRBD1 or TRBD2 (5 bases each). Trimming removed 1 base from V and 4 bases from J, with 10 bases in between. Germline values: CDR1 MDHEN, CDR2 SYDVKM. There are 15 residues in the CDR3. The DNA for the CDR3 is TGTGCCAGCAGTTTATTGAGGGGTCGCACCGGGGAGCTGTTTTTT. Protein: CASSLLRGRTGELFF.

The genes are TRBV10-2 and TRBJ2-3; D is perhaps TRBD1 or TRBD2 (5 bases each). Germline values: CDR1 WSHSY, CDR2 SAAADI. Deletions cut 8 bases from V and 4 bases from J, with 16 bases between. CDR3 length: 14 amino acids. The CDR3: CASLKGPSPDTQYF. Written as DNA, the CDR3 is TGCGCCAGCCTCAAGGGACCATCGCCAGATACGCAGTATTTT.